The rows below give T cell receptor beta chains drawn from one sample of a study of shared clonotypes between healthy human individuals. The protocol was immunoSEQ multiplex PCR, while the TCRdb copy is restricted to in-frame clones and leaves out a portion. The profile shows approximately 1,500,000 clones, 98% of them singletons. Specimen: naive CD4+ T cells sorted from blood. These receptors originate from a man younger than 45 in good health. CDR3s include the opening cysteine and the closing phenylalanine or tryptophan. D genes are given only for firm matches. Expanded clones get a size class; other rows say once, few or many, or leave the size out.

TRBJ2-7	TRBV5-1	NA	NA	CASSRDTSYEQYF	TGCGCCAGCAGCCGGGACACTTCCTACGAGCAGTACTTC
TRBJ2-3	TRBV14	NA	TRBD1	CASSRDRGRTDTQYF	TGTGCCAGCAGCCGCGACAGGGGGCGCACAGATACGCAGTATTTT
TRBJ2-3	TRBV28	NA	NA	CASNRFRGGWNQGQTDTQYF	TGTGCCAGCAATCGCTTTCGGGGAGGGTGGAACCAGGGGCAAACAGATACGCAGTATTTT
TRBJ2-3	TRBV30	NA	TRBD2	CAWSESGSLADTQYF	TGTGCCTGGAGTGAGAGCGGGAGTCTCGCAGATACGCAGTATTTT
TRBJ2-3	TRBV9	NA	NA	CASSPLQGLGGTDTQYF	TGTGCCAGCAGCCCCCTCCAGGGGCTTGGTGGCACAGATACGCAGTATTTT
TRBJ2-2	TRBV7-6	NA	TRBD2	CASSLLTGGRRNLDTGELFF	TGTGCCAGCAGCTTATTGACGGGGGGTCGCCGAAACTTGGACACCGGGGAGCTGTTTTTT
TRBJ2-3	TRBV6-5	NA	NA	CASSFTYRIDTDTQYF	TGTGCCAGCAGTTTCACCTACAGGATTGACACAGATACGCAGTATTTT
TRBJ2-7	TRBV6-5	NA	NA	CASTRRGGSSYEQYF	TGTGCCAGCACCCGCCGGGGCGGAAGTTCCTACGAGCAGTACTTC
TRBJ1-5	TRBV19	NA	NA	CASNFGGVGQPQHF	TGTGCCAGTAACTTCGGGGGAGTGGGACAGCCCCAGCATTTT
TRBJ2-3	TRBV2	NA	NA	CASSEGTDTQYF	TGTGCCAGCAGTGAAGGAACAGATACGCAGTATTTT
TRBJ1-2	TRBV2	once	NA	CASSVGPYGYTF	TGTGCCAGCAGTGTCGGCCCGTATGGCTACACCTTC
TRBJ2-5	TRBV5-6	NA	TRBD1	CASSLRDRGETQYF	TGTGCCAGCAGCTTACGGGACAGGGGTGAGACCCAGTACTTC
TRBJ2-1	TRBV15	NA	NA	CATSRDRGGNEQFF	TGTGCCACCAGCAGAGATAGGGGTGGGAATGAGCAGTTCTTC
TRBJ1-2	TRBV10-3	NA	NA	CASGDGRLNTF	TGTGCCAGCGGGGATGGACGGCTAAACACCTTC
TRBJ1-4	TRBV20-1	NA	NA	CSAINEKLFF	TGCAGTGCTATTAATGAAAAACTGTTTTTT
TRBJ1-1	TRBV28	NA	TRBD1	CASSQTGGFTEAFF	TGTGCCAGCAGCCAAACAGGGGGTTTCACTGAAGCTTTCTTT
TRBJ2-3	TRBV6-5	NA	TRBD2	CASSYLTSGRTDTQYF	TGTGCCAGCAGTTACCTCACTAGCGGGAGGACGGATACGCAGTATTTT
TRBJ2-1	TRBV2	NA	TRBD2	CASNKRGSSYNEQFF	TGTGCCAGCAACAAGCGGGGAAGCTCCTACAATGAGCAGTTCTTC
TRBJ2-1	TRBV5-4	NA	NA	CASRRASNNEQFF	TGTGCCAGCAGGAGAGCGAGTAACAATGAGCAGTTCTTC
TRBJ1-1	TRBV7-2	once	NA	CASSFGLRLVAEAFF	TGTGCCAGCAGCTTCGGCTTAAGGTTGGTTGCTGAAGCTTTCTTT
TRBJ2-6	TRBV5-1	NA	NA	CASNSPIAGANVLTF	TGCGCCAGCAACTCCCCTATCGCTGGGGCCAACGTCCTGACTTTC
TRBJ2-3	TRBV28	NA	TRBD2	CASSPLELAAYTDTQYF	TGTGCCAGCAGCCCCCTCGAACTAGCGGCTTACACAGATACGCAGTATTTT
TRBJ2-3	TRBV5-4	NA	NA	CASSFSGDTQYF	TGTGCCAGCAGCTTCAGTGGGGATACGCAGTATTTT
TRBJ2-1	TRBV7-7	NA	TRBD2	CASSISSGNEQFF	TGTGCCAGCAGCATTTCTAGCGGCAATGAGCAGTTCTTC
TRBJ2-7	TRBV5-1	NA	NA	CASSSGTGTYEQYF	TGCGCCAGCAGCTCTGGGACGGGTACCTACGAGCAGTACTTC
TRBJ2-2	TRBV9	NA	TRBD2	CASSVSGLAGNTGELFF	TGTGCCAGCAGCGTAAGCGGACTAGCGGGGAACACCGGGGAGCTGTTTTTT
TRBJ1-5	TRBV19	NA	NA	CASSIIGGGPSNQPQHF	TGTGCCAGTAGTATAATCGGTGGAGGCCCCAGCAATCAGCCCCAGCATTTT